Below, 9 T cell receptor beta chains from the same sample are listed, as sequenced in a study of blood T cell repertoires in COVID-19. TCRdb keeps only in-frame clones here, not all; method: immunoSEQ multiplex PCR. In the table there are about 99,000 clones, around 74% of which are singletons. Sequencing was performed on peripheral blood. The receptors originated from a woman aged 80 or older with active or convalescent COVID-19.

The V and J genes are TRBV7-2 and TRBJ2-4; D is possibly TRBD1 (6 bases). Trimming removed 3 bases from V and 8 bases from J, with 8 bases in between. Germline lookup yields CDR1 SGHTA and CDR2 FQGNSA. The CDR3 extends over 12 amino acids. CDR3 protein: CASSFRGDIQYF. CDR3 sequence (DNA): TGTGCCAGCAGCTTCAGGGGTGACATTCAGTACTTC.

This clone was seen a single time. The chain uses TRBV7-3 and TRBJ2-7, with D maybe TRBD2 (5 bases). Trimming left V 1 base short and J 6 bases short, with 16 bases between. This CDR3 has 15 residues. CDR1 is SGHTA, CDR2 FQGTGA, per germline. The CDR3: CASSLSSAGPAEQYF. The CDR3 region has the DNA TGTGCCAGCAGCTTAAGCTCCGCGGGTCCGGCCGAGCAGTACTTC.

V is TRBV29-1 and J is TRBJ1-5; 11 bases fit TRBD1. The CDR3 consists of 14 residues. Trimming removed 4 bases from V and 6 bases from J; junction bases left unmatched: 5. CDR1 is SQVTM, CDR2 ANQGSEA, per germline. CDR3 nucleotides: TGCAGCGTTGGGACAGGGGGCTCCGGTCAGCCCCAGCATTTT. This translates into CSVGTGGSGQPQHF. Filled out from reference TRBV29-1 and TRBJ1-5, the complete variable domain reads SAVISQKPSRDICQRGTSLTIQCQVDSQVTMMFWYRQQPGQSLTLIATANQGSEATYESGFVIDKFPISRPNLTFSTLTVSNMSPEDSSIYLCSVGTGGSGQPQHFGDGTRLSIL.

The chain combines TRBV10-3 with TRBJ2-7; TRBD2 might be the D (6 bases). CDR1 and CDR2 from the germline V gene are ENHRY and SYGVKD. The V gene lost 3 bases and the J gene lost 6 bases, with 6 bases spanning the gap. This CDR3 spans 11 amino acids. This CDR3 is CAISDGGEQYF. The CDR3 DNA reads TGTGCCATCAGTGACGGGGGCGAGCAGTACTTC.

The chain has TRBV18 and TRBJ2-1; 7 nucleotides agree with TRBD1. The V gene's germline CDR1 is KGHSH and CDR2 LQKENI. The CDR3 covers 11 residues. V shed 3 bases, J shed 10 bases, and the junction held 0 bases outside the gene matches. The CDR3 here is CASSPDREQFF. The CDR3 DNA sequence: TGTGCCAGCTCACCGGACAGGGAGCAGTTCTTC.

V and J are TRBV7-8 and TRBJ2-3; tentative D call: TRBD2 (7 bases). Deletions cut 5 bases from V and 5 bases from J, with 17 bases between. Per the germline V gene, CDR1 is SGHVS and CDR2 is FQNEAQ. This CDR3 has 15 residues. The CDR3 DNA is TGTGCCAGCAGCCGAGGGGGGGGGATCCTAGATACGCAGTATTTT. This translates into CASSRGGGILDTQYF.

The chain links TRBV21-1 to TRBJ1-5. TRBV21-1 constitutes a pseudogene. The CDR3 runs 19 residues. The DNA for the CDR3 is TGTGCCAGCAGCAAAAAGGGACTAGGGGAAACTCTTAGCAATCAGCCCCAGCATTTT. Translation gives CASSKKGLGETLSNQPQHF.

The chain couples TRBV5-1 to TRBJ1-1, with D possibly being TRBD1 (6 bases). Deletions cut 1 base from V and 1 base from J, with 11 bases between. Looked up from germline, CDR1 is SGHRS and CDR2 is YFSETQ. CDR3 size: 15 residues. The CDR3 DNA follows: TGCGCCAGCAGCTTGAATTTGGGGGCGAACACTGAAGCTTTCTTT. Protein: CASSLNLGANTEAFF.

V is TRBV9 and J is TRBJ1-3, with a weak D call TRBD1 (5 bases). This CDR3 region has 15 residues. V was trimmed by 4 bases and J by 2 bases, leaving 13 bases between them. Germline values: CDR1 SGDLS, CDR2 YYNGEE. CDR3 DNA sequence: TGTGCCAGCAGCCCGCTCAGGGCTCCTGGAAACACCATATATTTT. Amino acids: CASSPLRAPGNTIYF. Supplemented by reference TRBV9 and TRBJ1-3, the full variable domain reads DSGVTQTPKHLITATGQRVTLRCSPRSGDLSVYWYQQSLDQGLQFLIQYYNGEERAKGNILERFSAQQFPDLHSELNLSSLELGDSALYFCASSPLRAPGNTIYFGEGSWLTVV.